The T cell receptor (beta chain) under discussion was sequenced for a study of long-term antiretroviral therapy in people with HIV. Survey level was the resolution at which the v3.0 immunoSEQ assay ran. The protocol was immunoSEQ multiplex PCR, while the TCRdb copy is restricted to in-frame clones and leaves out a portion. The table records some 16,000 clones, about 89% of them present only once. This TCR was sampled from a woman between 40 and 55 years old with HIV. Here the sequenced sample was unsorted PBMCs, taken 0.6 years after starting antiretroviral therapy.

The CDR3, as DNA: TGTGCTAGTGGTTATAACCCGGGACAGGGACCCGGGGAGCTGTTTTTT. Translation gives CASGYNPGQGPGELFF. V and J are TRBV12-5 and TRBJ2-2, with TRBD1 matching 9 bases. Unmatched junction bases numbered 9, after V lost 4 bases and J lost 6 bases. The germline V gene encodes CDR1 LGHNT and CDR2 FRNRAP. CDR3 length: 16 amino acids.